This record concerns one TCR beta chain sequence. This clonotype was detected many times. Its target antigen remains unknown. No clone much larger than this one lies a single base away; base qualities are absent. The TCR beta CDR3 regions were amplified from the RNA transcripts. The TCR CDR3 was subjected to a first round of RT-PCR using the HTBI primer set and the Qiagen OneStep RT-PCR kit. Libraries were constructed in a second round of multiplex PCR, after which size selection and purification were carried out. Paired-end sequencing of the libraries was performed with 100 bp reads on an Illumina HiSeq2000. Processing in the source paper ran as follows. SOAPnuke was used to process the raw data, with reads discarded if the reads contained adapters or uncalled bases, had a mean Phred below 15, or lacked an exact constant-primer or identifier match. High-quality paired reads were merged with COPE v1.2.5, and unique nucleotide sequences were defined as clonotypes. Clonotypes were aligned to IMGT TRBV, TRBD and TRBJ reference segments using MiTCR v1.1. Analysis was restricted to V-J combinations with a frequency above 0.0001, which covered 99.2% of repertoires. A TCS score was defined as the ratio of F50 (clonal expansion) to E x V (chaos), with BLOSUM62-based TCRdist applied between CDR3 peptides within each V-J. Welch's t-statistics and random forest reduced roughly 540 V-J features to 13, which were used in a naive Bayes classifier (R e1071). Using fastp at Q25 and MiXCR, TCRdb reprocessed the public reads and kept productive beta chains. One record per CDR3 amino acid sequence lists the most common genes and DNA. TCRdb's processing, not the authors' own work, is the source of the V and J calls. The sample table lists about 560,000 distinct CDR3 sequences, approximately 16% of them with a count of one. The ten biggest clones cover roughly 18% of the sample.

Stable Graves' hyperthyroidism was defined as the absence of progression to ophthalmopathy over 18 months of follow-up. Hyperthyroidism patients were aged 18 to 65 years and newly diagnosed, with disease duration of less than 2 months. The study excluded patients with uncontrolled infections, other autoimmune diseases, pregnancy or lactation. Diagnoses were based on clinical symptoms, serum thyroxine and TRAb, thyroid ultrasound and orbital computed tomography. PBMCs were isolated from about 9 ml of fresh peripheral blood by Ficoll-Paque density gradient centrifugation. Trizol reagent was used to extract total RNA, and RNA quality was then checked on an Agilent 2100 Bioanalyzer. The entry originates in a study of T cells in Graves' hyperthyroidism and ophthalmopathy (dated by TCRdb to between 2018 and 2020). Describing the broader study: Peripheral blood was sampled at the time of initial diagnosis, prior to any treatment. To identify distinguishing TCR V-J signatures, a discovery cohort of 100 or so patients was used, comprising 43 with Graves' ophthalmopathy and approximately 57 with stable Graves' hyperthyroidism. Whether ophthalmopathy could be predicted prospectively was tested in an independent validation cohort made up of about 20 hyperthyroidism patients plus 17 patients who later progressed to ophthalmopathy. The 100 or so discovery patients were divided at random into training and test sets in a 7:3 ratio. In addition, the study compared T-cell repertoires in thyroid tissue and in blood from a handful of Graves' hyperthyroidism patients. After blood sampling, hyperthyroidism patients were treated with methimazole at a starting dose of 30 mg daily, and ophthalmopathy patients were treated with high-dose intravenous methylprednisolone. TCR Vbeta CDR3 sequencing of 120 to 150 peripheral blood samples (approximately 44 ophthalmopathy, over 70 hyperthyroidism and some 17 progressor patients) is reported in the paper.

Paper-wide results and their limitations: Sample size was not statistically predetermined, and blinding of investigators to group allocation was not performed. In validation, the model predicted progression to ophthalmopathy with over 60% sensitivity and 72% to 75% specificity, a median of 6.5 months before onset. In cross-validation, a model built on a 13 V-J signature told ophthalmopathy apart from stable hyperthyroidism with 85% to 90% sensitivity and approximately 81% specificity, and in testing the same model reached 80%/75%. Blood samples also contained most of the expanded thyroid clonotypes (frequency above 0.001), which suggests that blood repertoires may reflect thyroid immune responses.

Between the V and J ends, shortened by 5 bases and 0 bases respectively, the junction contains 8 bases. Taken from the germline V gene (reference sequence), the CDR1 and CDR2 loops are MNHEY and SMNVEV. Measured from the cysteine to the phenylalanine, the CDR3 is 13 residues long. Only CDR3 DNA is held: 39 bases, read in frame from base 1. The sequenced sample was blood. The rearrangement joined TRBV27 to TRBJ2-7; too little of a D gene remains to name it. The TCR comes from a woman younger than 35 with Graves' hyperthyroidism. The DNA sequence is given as TGTGCCAGCAGTGACGGCAGCTCCTACGAGCAGTACTTC. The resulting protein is CASSDGSSYEQYF.